The 27 T cell receptor beta chains below all came from one sample that was sequenced in a study of resident and recirculating memory T cells in vitiligo (dated by TCRdb to the late 2010s). The library was generated by the immunoSEQ multiplex PCR assay. TCRdb holds this immuneACCESS table with in-frame rearrangements only. Some clones are missing; in checked studies, unresolved V genes explain under half, and the rest has no known cause. This sample lists tens of thousands of clones; around 90% were detected once. The leading ten clones occupy approximately 5.4% of the sample. Material: blood. The receptors originated from a male donor with vitiligo.

The chain combines TRBV9 with TRBJ1-2, with TRBD1 as a possible D gene (5 bases). This CDR3 is built from 14 residues. The germline V gene encodes CDR1 SGDLS and CDR2 YYNGEE. V was shortened by 4 bases and J by 8 bases, with 18 bases between the two germline ends. CDR3 DNA sequence: TGTGCCAGCAGCCTCCTTTCGACAGAAGGAGGCTACACCTTC. Translating it yields CASSLLSTEGGYTF.

This clone was seen a single time. This rearrangement joins TRBV7-9 to TRBJ2-5; 8 nucleotides agree with TRBD2. Germline-derived CDR1 and CDR2 are SEHNR and FQNEAQ (reference sequence). This CDR3 is built from 16 residues. V dropped 1 base and J dropped 2; count of bases not matched to a gene: 6. The DNA of the CDR3 is TGTGCCAGCAGCTTAGGTCCTAGCGGGCCACAAGAGACCCAGTACTTC. Protein: CASSLGPSGPQETQYF.

The chain is built from TRBV5-1 and TRBJ2-1; 8 nucleotides line up with TRBD2. The V gene's germline CDR1 is SGHRS and CDR2 YFSETQ. CDR3 length: 15 amino acids. The ends lost 1 base at V and 5 bases at J; junction bases unmatched: 5. CDR3 DNA sequence: TGCGCCAGCAGCTTGTTAGCGGGACGCCACAATGAGCAGTTCTTC. It codes for CASSLLAGRHNEQFF.

The chain recombines TRBV10-3 with TRBJ2-2; 10 bases are a match to TRBD2. The CDR3 totals 17 residues. Germline values: CDR1 ENHRY, CDR2 SYGVKD. Unmatched junction bases numbered 6, after V lost 3 bases and J lost 2 bases. The CDR3 DNA is TGTGCCATCAGTGATTCGAGCGGGAGGGGTAACACCGGGGAGCTGTTTTTT. Translating gives CAISDSSGRGNTGELFF.

Remarks on this clone: A junction end diverges from the germline sequence, so it may reflect a read error. The chain recombines TRBV9 with TRBJ2-7; 14 bases match TRBD2. The CDR3 sequence is 13 residues long. Germline loops: CDR1 SGDLS, CDR2 YYNGEE. The CDR3 DNA reads as TGTGCCAGCAGGTCCGGGACTAGCGGGAGAAACGACTTC. This sequence encodes CASRSGTSGRNDF.

The chain links TRBV27 to TRBJ2-1, with D maybe TRBD1 (6 bases). V gave up 4 bases and J gave up 0 bases, with 10 bases separating them. The CDR3 sequence is 15 residues long. CDR1 and CDR2 from the germline V gene are MNHEY and SMNVEV (reference sequence). The CDR3 loop is CASSSTGSSYNEQFF. CDR3 bases: TGTGCCAGCAGTTCAACAGGGAGCTCCTACAATGAGCAGTTCTTC.

The CDR3, as DNA: TGTGCCAGTAGTATCAAATCAGTGAACACTGAAGCTTTCTTT. It is translated as CASSIKSVNTEAFF. The V and J genes are TRBV19 and TRBJ1-1; D gene uncertain. In germline, CDR1 is LNHDA, CDR2 SQIVND (reference sequence). Trimming took off 3 bases at V and 0 bases at J, with 8 bases between the two ends. This CDR3 has 14 residues.

The chain joins TRBV11-3 to TRBJ1-1, with D perhaps matching TRBD1 (5 bases). The CDR3 totals 13 residues. Germline values: CDR1 SGHNT, CDR2 YENEEA. Trimming took off 5 bases at V and 11 bases at J, with 18 bases between the two ends. CDR3 in amino acids: CASSPYAGSKAFF. The CDR3 nucleotides are TGTGCCAGCAGCCCATACGCAGGGTCGAAGGCTTTCTTT.

The chain carries TRBV4-1 and TRBJ2-2; D might be TRBD2 (7 bases). CDR3 size: 15 residues. The germline CDR1 and CDR2 sequences are MGHRA and YSYEKL. V dropped 4 bases and J dropped 5 bases, with 14 bases sitting between them. The CDR3 sequence is CASSPRGGGTGELFF. In nucleotides, the CDR3 is TGCGCCAGCAGCCCCCGGGGAGGGGGTACCGGGGAGCTGTTTTTT.

The chain is built from TRBV5-6 and TRBJ1-2; D not certain. Trimming pared 2 bases from V and 4 bases from J, leaving 12 bases between. This CDR3 spans 14 amino acids. Germline lookup yields CDR1 SGHDT and CDR2 YYEEEE. Here the CDR3 DNA reads TGTGCCAGCAGCTTAGCCGGGATCGGCTATGGCTACACCTTC. This gives the protein CASSLAGIGYGYTF.

The chain employs TRBV13 and TRBJ1-2, with TRBD1 matching 11 bases. The CDR3 loop spans 13 amino acids. Germline V lookup: CDR1 PRHDT, CDR2 FYEKMQ (reference sequence). Germline trimming cut 6 bases from V and 7 bases from J; bases unmatched to any gene: 4. The CDR3 DNA reads as TGTGCCAGCAGACGGACAGGGGGCGGTGGCTACACCTTC. This translates into CASRRTGGGGYTF.

The chain is built from TRBV4-1 and TRBJ2-5; maybe TRBD2 (5 bases). The germline V and J ends were trimmed by 3 bases and 5 bases, with 13 bases remaining between them. CDR1 is MGHRA, CDR2 YSYEKL, per germline. This CDR3 region has 14 residues. The CDR3 nucleotides are TGCGCCAGCAGCCATAAGGACCCGGGGGAGACCCAGTACTTC. Protein sequence: CASSHKDPGETQYF.

This clone was detected only once. CDR3 DNA: TGTGCCAGCAGTCCTGCGGGGGGGGCGACCTATTACGAGCAGTACTTC. This encodes CASSPAGGATYYEQYF. V gene TRBV28 combines with J gene TRBJ2-7; TRBD2 agrees at 9 bases. The ends lost 5 bases at V and 4 bases at J; junction bases unmatched: 12. Germline CDR1 and CDR2: MDHEN and SYDVKM. The length of the CDR3 is 16 residues. Full variable domain (remainder filled in from reference TRBV28 and TRBJ2-7): DVKVTQSSRYLVKRTGEKVFLECVQDMDHENMFWYRQDPGLGLRLIYFSYDVKMKEKGDIPEGYSVSREKKERFSLILESASTNQTSMYLCASSPAGGATYYEQYFGPGTRLTVT.

The chain couples TRBV28 to TRBJ1-5; the D gene is possibly TRBD1 (5 bases). Per the germline V gene, CDR1 is MDHEN and CDR2 is SYDVKM. Between the trimmed V and J ends, which lost 7 bases and 5 bases, there was a span of 15 bases. The length of the CDR3 is 14 residues. CDR3 amino acids: CASTPGWGDQPQHF. As DNA, the CDR3 is TGTGCCAGCACCCCCGGGTGGGGGGATCAGCCCCAGCATTTT.

The chain uses TRBV27 and TRBJ2-1; 9 bases are a match to TRBD1. CDR3 length: 14 residues. Losses at the gene ends were 6 bases for V and 7 bases for J; bases not matched to a gene: 7. Germline assignment: CDR1 MNHEY and CDR2 SMNVEV (reference sequence). CDR3: CASSPGTGSNEQFF. As DNA, the CDR3 is TGTGCCAGCAGCCCCGGGACAGGGAGTAATGAGCAGTTCTTC.

This clone has just one count. The gene calls are TRBV9 and TRBJ1-1; D remains unclear. V dropped 4 bases and J dropped 4 bases, with 11 bases sitting between them. Germline loops: CDR1 SGDLS, CDR2 YYNGEE. The CDR3 has 13 amino acids. The CDR3 region is CASSLGGGTEAFF. CDR3 in DNA: TGTGCCAGCAGCTTAGGCGGAGGCACTGAAGCTTTCTTT.

Concerning this clone: Other DNA sequences in the same sample also yield this CDR3. The V and J genes are TRBV5-1 and TRBJ2-7; possible D gene TRBD2, 6 bases. CDR3 size: 12 residues. Germline lookup yields CDR1 SGHRS and CDR2 YFSETQ. V lost 0 bases and J lost 6, with 7 bases in between. Here the CDR3 reads CASSLGRGEQYF. The DNA for the CDR3 is TGCGCCAGCAGCTTGGGGCGGGGCGAGCAGTACTTC.

This clone showed up just once. Written as DNA, the CDR3 is TGTGCCAGCAGCTTAGATCCTAGCCTCTACGAGCAGTACTTC. Translating it yields CASSLDPSLYEQYF. The chain joins TRBV7-8 to TRBJ2-7, with D perhaps TRBD2 (5 bases). The CDR3 totals 14 residues. The V gene lost 1 base and the J gene lost 3 bases, with 10 bases spanning the gap. The germline V gene has CDR1 SGHVS and CDR2 FQNEAQ.

V gene TRBV20-1 combines with J gene TRBJ1-2, with 8 positions matching TRBD1. Germline CDR1 and CDR2: DFQATT and SNEGSKA (reference sequence). V gave up 5 bases and J gave up 8 bases; unmatched junction bases: 1. The CDR3 extends over 10 amino acids. The CDR3 nucleotides read TGCAGTGCTGGGACAGGAGGCTACACCTTC. Protein: CSAGTGGYTF.

V and J are TRBV7-9 and TRBJ1-1, with TRBD1 identical over 8 bases. Germline V lookup: CDR1 SEHNR, CDR2 FQNEAQ (reference sequence). Trimming at V came to 5 bases and at J to 0 bases, leaving 5 bases not matched to a gene. The CDR3 contains 15 residues. The CDR3 protein is CASSTRQGMNTEAFF. In nucleotides, the CDR3 is TGTGCCAGCAGCACCCGACAGGGGATGAACACTGAAGCTTTCTTT.

The chain couples TRBV28 to TRBJ2-5; 11 bases agree with TRBD2. The J call may be wrong; the DNA end is better matched by TRBJ2-7. In germline, CDR1 is MDHEN, CDR2 SYDVKM. CDR3 size: 17 residues. CDR3 in amino acids: CASSLSGWTSGSYEQYF. The CDR3 DNA is TGTGCCAGCAGTTTATCGGGCTGGACTAGCGGGTCCTACGAGCAGTACTTC.

The chain couples TRBV2 to TRBJ1-5; 10 nucleotides agree with TRBD1. The CDR3 is 14 amino acids. Germline trimming cut 8 bases from V and 9 bases from J; bases unmatched to any gene: 10. Germline V gives CDR1 SNHLY, CDR2 FYNNEI. CDR3 loop: CASGLDRGNTPQHF. CDR3 nucleotide sequence: TGTGCCAGCGGTTTGGACAGGGGGAATACGCCCCAGCATTTT. Full variable domain (remainder filled in from reference TRBV2 and TRBJ1-5): EPEVTQTPSHQVTQMGQEVILRCVPISNHLYFYWYRQILGQKVEFLVSFYNNEISEKSEIFDDQFSVERPDGSNFTLKIRSTKLEDSAMYFCASGLDRGNTPQHFGDGTRLSIL.

J is TRBJ2-2 and V is TRBV4-2, with 15 nucleotides matching TRBD2. The CDR3 covers 16 residues. Per germline, CDR1 LGHNA and CDR2 YNFKEQ. J gave up 7 bases and V 4 bases, and 4 bases lay outside the gene matches. In DNA, the CDR3 is TGTGCCAGCAGCCCGAGGACTAGCGGGAGGGTCGGGGAGCTGTTTTTT. It yields the protein CASSPRTSGRVGELFF.

The chain employs TRBV19 and TRBJ2-2; TRBD2 might be the D (6 bases). With 6 bases removed from V and 6 bases from J, the gap between germline ends came to 20 bases. The CDR3 is 16 residues long. Germline V gene lookup returns CDR1 LNHDA and CDR2 SQIVND (reference sequence). CDR3 coding DNA: TGTGCCAGTAGGGACTATCTAGAGTCTAGCTCCGGGGAGCTGTTTTTT. Translated: CASRDYLESSSGELFF.

The chain combines TRBV7-6 with TRBJ2-7, with 12 nucleotides matching TRBD2. V lost 5 bases to trimming and J lost 3 bases; unmatched junction nucleotides: 11. CDR1 is SGHVS and CDR2 is FNYEAQ in the germline V gene. The CDR3 has 17 amino acids. In DNA, the CDR3 is TGTGCCAGCAGCGGGCTAGCGGGAGGGCCTGCCTACTACGAGCAGTACTTC. It yields the protein CASSGLAGGPAYYEQYF. The entire variable domain, with the rest obtained from reference TRBV7-6 and TRBJ2-7, is as follows: GAGVSQSPRYKVTKRGQDVALRCDPISGHVSLYWYRQALGQGPEFLTYFNYEAQQDKSGLPNDRFSAERPEGSISTLTIQRTEQRDSAMYRCASSGLAGGPAYYEQYFGPGTRLTVT.

The chain has TRBV5-5 and TRBJ1-1; no clear D gene. This CDR3 contains 13 residues. Between the trimmed V and J ends, which lost 2 bases and 1 base, there was a span of 6 bases. Germline CDR1 reads SGHKS; CDR2 reads YYEKEE (reference sequence). CDR3 DNA: TGTGCCAGCAGCTTAGAGGAGAACACTGAAGCTTTCTTT. This gives the protein CASSLEENTEAFF. The whole variable domain, remainder taken from reference TRBV5-5 and TRBJ1-1, is DAGVTQSPTHLIKTRGQQVTLRCSPISGHKSVSWYQQVLGQGPQFIFQYYEKEERGRGNFPDRFSARQFPNYSSELNVNALLLGDSALYLCASSLEENTEAFFGQGTRLTVV.

The gene calls are TRBV9 and TRBJ1-4; 7 bases map to TRBD1. Germline loops: CDR1 SGDLS, CDR2 YYNGEE. The CDR3 covers 14 residues. J lost 3 bases, V lost 4 bases, and 3 bases had no gene match. The CDR3 here is CASSPTGANEKLFF. CDR3 bases: TGTGCCAGCAGCCCCACAGGGGCTAATGAAAAACTGTTTTTT.